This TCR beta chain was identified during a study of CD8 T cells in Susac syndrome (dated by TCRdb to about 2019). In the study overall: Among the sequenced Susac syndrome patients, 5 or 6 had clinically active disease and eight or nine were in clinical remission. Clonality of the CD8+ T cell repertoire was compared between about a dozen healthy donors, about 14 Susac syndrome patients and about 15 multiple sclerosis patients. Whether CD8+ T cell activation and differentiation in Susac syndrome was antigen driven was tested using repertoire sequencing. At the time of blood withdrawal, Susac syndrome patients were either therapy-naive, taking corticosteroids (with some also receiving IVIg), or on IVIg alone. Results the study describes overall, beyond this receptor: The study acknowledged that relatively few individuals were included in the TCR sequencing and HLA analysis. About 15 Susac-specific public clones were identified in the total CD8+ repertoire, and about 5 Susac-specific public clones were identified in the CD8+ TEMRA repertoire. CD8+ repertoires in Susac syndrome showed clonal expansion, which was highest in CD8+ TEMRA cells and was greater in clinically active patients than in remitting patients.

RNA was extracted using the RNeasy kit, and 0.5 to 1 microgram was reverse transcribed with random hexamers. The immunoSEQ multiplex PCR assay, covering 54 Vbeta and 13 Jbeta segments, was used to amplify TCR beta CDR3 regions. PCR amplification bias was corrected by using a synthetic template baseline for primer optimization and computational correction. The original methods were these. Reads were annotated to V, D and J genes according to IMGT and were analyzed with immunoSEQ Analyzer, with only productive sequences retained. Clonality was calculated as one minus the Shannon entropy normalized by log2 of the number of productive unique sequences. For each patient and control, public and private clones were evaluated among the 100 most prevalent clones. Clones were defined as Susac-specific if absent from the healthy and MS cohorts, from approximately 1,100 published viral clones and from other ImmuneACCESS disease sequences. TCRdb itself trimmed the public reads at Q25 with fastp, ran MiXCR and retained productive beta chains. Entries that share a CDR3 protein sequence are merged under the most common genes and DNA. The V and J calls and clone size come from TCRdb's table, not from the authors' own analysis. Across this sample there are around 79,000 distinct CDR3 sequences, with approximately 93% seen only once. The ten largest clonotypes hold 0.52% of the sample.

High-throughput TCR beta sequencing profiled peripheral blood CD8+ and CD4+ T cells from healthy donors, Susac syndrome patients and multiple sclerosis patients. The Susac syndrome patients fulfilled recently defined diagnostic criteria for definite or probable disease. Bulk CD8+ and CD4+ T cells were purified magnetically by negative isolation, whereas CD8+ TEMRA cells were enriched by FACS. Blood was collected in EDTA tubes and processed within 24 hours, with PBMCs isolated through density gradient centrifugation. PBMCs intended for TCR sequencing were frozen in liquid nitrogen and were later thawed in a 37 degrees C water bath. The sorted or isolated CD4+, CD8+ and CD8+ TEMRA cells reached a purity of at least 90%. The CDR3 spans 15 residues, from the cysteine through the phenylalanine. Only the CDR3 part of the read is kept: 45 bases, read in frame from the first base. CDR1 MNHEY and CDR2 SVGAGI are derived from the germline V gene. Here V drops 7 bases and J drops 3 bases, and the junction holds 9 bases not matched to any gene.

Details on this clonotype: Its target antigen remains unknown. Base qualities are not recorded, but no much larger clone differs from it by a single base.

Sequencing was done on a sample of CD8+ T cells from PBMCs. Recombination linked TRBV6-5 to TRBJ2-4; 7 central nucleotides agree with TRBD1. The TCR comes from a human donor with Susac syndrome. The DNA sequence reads TGTGCCAGCACCTACGGGACAGCTGACAAAAACATTCAGTACTTC. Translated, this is CASTYGTADKNIQYF.